The T cell receptor beta chain under discussion was sequenced for a study of T cell clones after liver transplantation (dated by TCRdb to the late 2010s). Some background on the complete study: ITN030ST, the source of the samples, was a randomized trial that attempted immunosuppression withdrawal within 2 years of liver transplantation. Donor-reactive T cell clones were identified by TCRbeta sequencing following a pre-transplant mixed lymphocyte reaction and were subsequently tracked in post-transplant blood. Third party-reactive TCRbeta sequences from pre-transplant MLRs were also identified as an antigen-independent comparator for donor-reactive sequences. Of the eight recipients, three were HCV-positive, while the remaining recipients had been transplanted for non-autoimmune, non-viral indications. The subjects received no induction therapy and were kept on standard immunosuppression until randomization at 12-24 months post-transplant. Tolerance was defined as complete immunosuppression withdrawal for at least one year with no rise in liver enzymes beyond twice the upper limit of normal. Blood samples were collected pre-transplant, pre-randomization before withdrawal, and post-randomization after either complete withdrawal or failed withdrawal. The study cohort included 8 liver transplant recipients, of whom 3 were classified as tolerant and 5 as non-tolerant. What the study reported, not specific to this receptor: Low numbers of available donor cells limited the measurable donor-reactive repertoire in two subjects. A greater decline was seen for donor-reactive sequences than for third party-reactive sequences, suggesting partial antigen-specific deletion unrelated to withdrawal success. A significant post-transplant decrease in circulating donor-reactive CD4 TCRbeta sequences was observed in most of the 8 subjects, irrespective of tolerance or HCV status. Because allograft tissue specimens were not available, migration of donor-reactive T cells into the graft, rather than deletion, may have occurred. The conclusions were preliminary, being limited by small, heterogeneous patient numbers and by non-standardized post-transplant time points. When repertoire turnover was taken into account, detection of donor-reactive sequences was significantly reduced in 7 of 8 subjects for CD4 and in 8 of 8 subjects for CD8.

Unstimulated PBMCs, after thawing, were stained for CD3, CD4 and CD8 and then FACS-sorted into CD3+CD4+ and CD3+CD8+ populations. All 8 studied subjects were randomized to withdrawal of immunosuppression. The Qiagen DNeasy Blood and Tissue Kit was used for genomic DNA isolation. Frozen genomic DNA underwent high-throughput TCRbeta CDR3 sequencing by immunoSEQ, including PCR amplification, mapping, bias correction and internal controls. In the original analysis: Only productive rearrangements were retained, and each unique TCRbeta sequence was defined by its CDR3 nucleotide sequence together with its V and J gene. A sequence counted as donor-reactive only if the sequence showed at least 5-fold expansion in CFSE-low cells compared with unstimulated pre-transplant cells and had a frequency of at least 0.01%. To ensure at least 90% detection power, minimum frequency thresholds were set for each subject based on that subject's lowest-template unstimulated sample. Jensen-Shannon divergence between the top 1000 TCRbeta sequences after and before transplant was used to measure repertoire turnover. Changes in detection of donor-reactive sequences were assessed with two-sided Fisher's exact tests. TCRdb holds this immuneACCESS table with in-frame rearrangements only. Some clones are missing; in checked studies, unresolved V genes explain under half, and the rest has no known cause. For V, J and clone size, that table is used; D and trimming come from the DNA. For this sample the table gives approximately 75,000 clones, of which over 70% were detected only once. The ten biggest clones cover approximately 0.8% of the sample.

This clone came up once. Its antigen remains undetermined. No qualities accompany the bases; no much larger clone lies one base away. The CDR3 sequence holds 14 residues, the cysteine and phenylalanine included. Only CDR3 DNA is held: 42 bases, read in frame from base 1. V is cut by 4 bases and J by 1 base, and the space between the germline ends is 11 bases. The CDR1 and CDR2 encoded by the germline V gene are SGHDN and FVKESK. The chain joins TRBV14 to TRBJ2-7; no D gene can be assigned with confidence. The TCR comes from a human patient who received a liver transplant. Some T cells seen after a transplant may have their origin in the graft donor. Specimen: CD4+ T cells from blood, collected 12 months after liver transplant. The sequenced DNA: TGTGCCAGCAGCCCCTGGAGCGAATCCTACGAGCAGTACTTC. It encodes CASSPWSESYEQYF.